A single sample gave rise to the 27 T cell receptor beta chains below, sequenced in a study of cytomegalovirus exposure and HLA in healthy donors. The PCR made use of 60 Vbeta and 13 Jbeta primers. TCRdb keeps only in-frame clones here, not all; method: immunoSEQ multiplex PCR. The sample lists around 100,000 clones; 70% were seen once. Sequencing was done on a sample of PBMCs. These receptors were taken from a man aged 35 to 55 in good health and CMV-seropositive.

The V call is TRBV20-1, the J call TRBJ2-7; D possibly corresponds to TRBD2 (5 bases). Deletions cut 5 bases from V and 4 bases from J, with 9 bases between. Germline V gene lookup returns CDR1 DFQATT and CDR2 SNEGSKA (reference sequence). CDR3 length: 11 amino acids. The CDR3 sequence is CSAGRGYEQYF. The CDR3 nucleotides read TGCAGTGCTGGACGAGGGTACGAGCAGTACTTC.

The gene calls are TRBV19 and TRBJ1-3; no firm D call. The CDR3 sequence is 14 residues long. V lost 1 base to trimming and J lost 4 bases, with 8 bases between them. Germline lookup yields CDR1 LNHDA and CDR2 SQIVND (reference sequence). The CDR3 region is CASSIGSGGNTIYF. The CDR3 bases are TGTGCCAGTAGTATAGGAAGCGGAGGAAACACCATATATTTT.

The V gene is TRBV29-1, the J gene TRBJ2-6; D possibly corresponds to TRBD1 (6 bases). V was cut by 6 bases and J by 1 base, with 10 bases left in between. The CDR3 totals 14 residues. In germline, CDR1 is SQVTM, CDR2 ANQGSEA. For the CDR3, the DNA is TGCAGCGTCGTACAGGGTTCTGGGGCCAACGTCCTGACTTTC. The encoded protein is CSVVQGSGANVLTF.

Here the CDR3 reads CASSYSFGYGYTF. DNA of the CDR3: TGTGCCAGCAGTTACTCTTTCGGCTATGGCTACACCTTC. The rearrangement joins TRBV6-5 to TRBJ1-2; D is ambiguous. CDR1 is MNHEY, CDR2 SVGAGI, per germline. This CDR3 is 13 amino acids long. V lost 0 bases to trimming and J lost 4 bases, with 6 bases between them.

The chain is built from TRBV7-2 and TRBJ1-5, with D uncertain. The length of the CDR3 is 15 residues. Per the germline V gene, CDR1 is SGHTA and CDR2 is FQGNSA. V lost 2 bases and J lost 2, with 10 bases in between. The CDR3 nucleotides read TGTGCCAGCAGCTTATGGCCCGGGGGCAATCAGCCCCAGCATTTT. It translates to CASSLWPGGNQPQHF. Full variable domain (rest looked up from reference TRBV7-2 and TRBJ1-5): GAGVSQSPSNKVTEKGKDVELRCDPISGHTALYWYRQSLGQGLEFLIYFQGNSAPDKSGLPSDRFSAERTGGSVSTLTIQRTQQEDSAVYLCASSLWPGGNQPQHFGDGTRLSIL.

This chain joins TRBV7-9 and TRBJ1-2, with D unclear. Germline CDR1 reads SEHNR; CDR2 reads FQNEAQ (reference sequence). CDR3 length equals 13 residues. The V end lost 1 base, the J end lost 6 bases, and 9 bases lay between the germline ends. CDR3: CASSLGYGNGYTF. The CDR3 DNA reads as TGTGCCAGCAGCTTAGGGTATGGCAATGGCTACACCTTC.

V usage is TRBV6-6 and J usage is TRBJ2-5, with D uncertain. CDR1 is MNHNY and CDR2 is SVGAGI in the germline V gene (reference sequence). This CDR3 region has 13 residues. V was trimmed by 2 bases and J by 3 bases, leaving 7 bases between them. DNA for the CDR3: TGTGCCAGCAGTTACACATACAAAGAGACCCAGTACTTC. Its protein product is CASSYTYKETQYF.

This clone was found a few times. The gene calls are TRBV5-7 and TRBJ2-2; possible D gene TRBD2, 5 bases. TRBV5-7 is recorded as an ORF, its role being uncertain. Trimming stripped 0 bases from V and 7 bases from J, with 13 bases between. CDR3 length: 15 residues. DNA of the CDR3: TGTGCCAGCAGCTTGGCCGGGGATAGAAGCGGGGAGCTGTTTTTT. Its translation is CASSLAGDRSGELFF.

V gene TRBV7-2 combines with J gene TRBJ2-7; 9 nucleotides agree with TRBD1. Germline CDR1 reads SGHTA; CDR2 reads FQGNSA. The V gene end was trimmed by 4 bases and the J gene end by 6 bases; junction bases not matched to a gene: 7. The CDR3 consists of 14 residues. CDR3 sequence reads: CASSSGQGRGEQYF. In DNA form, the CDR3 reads TGTGCCAGCAGCTCGGGACAGGGTCGAGGCGAGCAGTACTTC.

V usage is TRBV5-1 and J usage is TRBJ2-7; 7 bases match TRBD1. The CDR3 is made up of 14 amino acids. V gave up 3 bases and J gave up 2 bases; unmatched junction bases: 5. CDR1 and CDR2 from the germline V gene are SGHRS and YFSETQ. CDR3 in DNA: TGCGCCAGCAGCTGGGGACAGTTAACCTACGAGCAGTACTTC. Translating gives CASSWGQLTYEQYF. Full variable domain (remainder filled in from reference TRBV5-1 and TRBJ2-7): KAGVTQTPRYLIKTRGQQVTLSCSPISGHRSVSWYQQTPGQGLQFLFEYFSETQRNKGNFPGRFSGRQFSNSRSEMNVSTLELGDSALYLCASSWGQLTYEQYFGPGTRLTVT.

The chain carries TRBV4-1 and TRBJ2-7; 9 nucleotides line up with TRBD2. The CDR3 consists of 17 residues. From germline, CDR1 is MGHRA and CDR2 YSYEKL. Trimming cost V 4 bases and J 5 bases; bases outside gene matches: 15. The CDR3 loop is CASSRAFLFQREDEQYV. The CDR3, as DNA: TGCGCCAGCAGCCGTGCTTTTCTTTTTCAGCGGGAGGACGAGCAGTACGTC.

CDR3: CASTPPGANVLTF. In DNA form, the CDR3 reads TGTGCCAGCACCCCTCCTGGGGCCAACGTCCTGACTTTC. J is TRBJ2-6 and V is TRBV2; D unresolved. V gave up 7 bases and J gave up 2 bases, with 6 bases separating them. Germline V lookup: CDR1 SNHLY, CDR2 FYNNEI. The CDR3 covers 13 residues.

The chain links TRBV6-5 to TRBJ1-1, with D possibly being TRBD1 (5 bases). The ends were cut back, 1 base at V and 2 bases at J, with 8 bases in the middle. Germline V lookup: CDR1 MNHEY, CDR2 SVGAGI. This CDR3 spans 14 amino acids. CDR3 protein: CASSYWGTNTEAFF. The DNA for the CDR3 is TGTGCCAGCAGTTACTGGGGGACTAACACTGAAGCTTTCTTT.

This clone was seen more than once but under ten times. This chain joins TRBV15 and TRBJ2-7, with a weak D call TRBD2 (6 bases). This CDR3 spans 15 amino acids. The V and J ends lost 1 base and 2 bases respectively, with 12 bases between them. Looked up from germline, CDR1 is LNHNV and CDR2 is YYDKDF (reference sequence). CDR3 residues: CATSRGGEHPYEQYF. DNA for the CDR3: TGTGCCACCAGCAGAGGGGGGGAGCATCCCTACGAGCAGTACTTC.

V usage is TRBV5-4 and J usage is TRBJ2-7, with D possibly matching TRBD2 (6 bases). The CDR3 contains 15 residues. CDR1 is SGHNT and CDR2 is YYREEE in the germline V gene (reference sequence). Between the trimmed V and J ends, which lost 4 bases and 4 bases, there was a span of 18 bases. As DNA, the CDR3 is TGTGCCAGCAGCCCGATTGGGACTGGTTTTTACGAGCAGTACTTC. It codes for CASSPIGTGFYEQYF.

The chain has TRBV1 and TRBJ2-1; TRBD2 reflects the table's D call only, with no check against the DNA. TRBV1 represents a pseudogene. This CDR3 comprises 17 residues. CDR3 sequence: CTSSHISTSGNANEQFF. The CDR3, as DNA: TGCACCAGCAGCCATATCTCGACTAGCGGGAATGCCAATGAGCAGTTCTTC.

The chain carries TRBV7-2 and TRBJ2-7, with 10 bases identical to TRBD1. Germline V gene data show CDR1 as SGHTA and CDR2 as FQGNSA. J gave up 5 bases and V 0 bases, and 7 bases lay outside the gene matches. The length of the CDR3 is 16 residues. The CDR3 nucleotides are TGTGCCAGCAGCTTAGCCCCGGGACAGGGGAGGGACGAGCAGTACTTC. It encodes CASSLAPGQGRDEQYF.

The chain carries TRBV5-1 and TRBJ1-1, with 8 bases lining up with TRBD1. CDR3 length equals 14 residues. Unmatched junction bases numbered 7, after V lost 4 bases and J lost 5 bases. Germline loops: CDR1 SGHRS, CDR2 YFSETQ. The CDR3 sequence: CASSAQGAGTEAFF. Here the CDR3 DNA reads TGCGCCAGCAGCGCTCAGGGGGCAGGGACTGAAGCTTTCTTT.

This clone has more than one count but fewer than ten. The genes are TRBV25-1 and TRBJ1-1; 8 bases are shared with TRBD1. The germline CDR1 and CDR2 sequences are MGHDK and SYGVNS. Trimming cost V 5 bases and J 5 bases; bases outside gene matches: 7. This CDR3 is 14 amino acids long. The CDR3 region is CASSLQGVRTEAFF. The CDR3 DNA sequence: TGTGCCAGCAGTTTACAGGGGGTGAGGACTGAAGCTTTCTTT. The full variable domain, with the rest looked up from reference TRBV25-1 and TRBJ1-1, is EADIYQTPRYLVIGTGKKITLECSQTMGHDKMYWYQQDPGMELHLIHYSYGVNSTEKGDLSSESTVSRIRTEHFPLTLESARPSHTSQYLCASSLQGVRTEAFFGQGTRLTVV.

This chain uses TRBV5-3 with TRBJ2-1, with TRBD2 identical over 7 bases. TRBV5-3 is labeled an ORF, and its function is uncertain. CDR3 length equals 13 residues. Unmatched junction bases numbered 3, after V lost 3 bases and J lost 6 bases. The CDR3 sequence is CARSCGLVNEQFF. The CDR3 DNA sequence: TGTGCCAGAAGCTGTGGACTAGTCAATGAGCAGTTCTTC.

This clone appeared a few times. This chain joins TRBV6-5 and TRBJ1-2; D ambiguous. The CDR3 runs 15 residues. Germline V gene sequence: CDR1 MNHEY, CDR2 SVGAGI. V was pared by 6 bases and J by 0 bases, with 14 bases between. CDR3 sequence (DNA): TGTGCCAGCAGCCGCGGGCTTGGGGCTAACTATGGCTACACCTTC. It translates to CASSRGLGANYGYTF.

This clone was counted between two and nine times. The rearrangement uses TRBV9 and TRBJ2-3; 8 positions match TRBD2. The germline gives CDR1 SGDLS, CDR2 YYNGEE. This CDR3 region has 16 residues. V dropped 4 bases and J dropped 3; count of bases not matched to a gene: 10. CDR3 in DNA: TGTGCCAGCAGCCCCAGGGGACTAGTAGAGACAGATACGCAGTATTTT. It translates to CASSPRGLVETDTQYF. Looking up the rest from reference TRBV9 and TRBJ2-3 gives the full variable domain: DSGVTQTPKHLITATGQRVTLRCSPRSGDLSVYWYQQSLDQGLQFLIQYYNGEERAKGNILERFSAQQFPDLHSELNLSSLELGDSALYFCASSPRGLVETDTQYFGPGTRLTVL.

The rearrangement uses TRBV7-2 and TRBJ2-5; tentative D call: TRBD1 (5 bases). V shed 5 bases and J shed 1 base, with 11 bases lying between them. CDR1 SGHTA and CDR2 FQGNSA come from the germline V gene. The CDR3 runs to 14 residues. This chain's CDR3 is CASSRGAGQETQYF. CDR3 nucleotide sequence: TGTGCCAGCAGCCGTGGGGCAGGCCAAGAGACCCAGTACTTC.

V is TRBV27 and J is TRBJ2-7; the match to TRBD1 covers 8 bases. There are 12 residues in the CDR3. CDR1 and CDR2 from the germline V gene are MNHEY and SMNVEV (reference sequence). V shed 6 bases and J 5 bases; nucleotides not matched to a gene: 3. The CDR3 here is CASSSTGDEQYV. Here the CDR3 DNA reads TGTGCCAGCAGCTCGACAGGGGACGAGCAGTACGTC.

CDR3 sequence reads: CAISEGHTSNQPQHF. Here the CDR3 DNA reads TGTGCCATCAGTGAGGGACATACTAGCAATCAGCCCCAGCATTTT. V usage is TRBV10-3 and J usage is TRBJ1-5; D is perhaps TRBD1 (5 bases). The V gene's germline CDR1 is ENHRY and CDR2 SYGVKD. V lost 2 bases and J lost 0, with 8 bases in between. This CDR3 spans 15 amino acids.

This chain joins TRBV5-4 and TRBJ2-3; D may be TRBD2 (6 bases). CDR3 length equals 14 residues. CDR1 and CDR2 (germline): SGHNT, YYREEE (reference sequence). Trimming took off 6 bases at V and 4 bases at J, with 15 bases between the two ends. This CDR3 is CASNPTSGPDTQYF. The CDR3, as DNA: TGTGCCAGCAACCCGACTAGTGGTCCAGATACGCAGTATTTT. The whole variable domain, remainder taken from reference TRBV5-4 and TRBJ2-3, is ETGVTQSPTHLIKTRGQQVTLRCSSQSGHNTVSWYQQALGQGPQFIFQYYREEENGRGNFPPRFSGLQFPNYSSELNVNALELDDSALYLCASNPTSGPDTQYFGPGTRLTVL.

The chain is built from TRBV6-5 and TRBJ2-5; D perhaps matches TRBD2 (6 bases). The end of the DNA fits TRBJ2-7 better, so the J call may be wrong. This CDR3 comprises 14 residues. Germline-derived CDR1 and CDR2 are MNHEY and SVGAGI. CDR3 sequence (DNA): TGTGCCAGCAGTTATATCCAGGGAGGCCACGAGCAGTACTTC. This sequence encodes CASSYIQGGHEQYF.